Reported below is one TCR beta chain. The record originates from a study of blood T cell repertoires in COVID-19. Original methodology: Amplification from reference gene primers served as the basis for estimated nucleated cell counts. Clones were sequenced by immunoSEQ multiplex PCR, and TCRdb holds only the in-frame ones, with some missing. That table is the source of V, J and clone size, and D and trimming were worked out from the DNA. Counted here are 200,000 to 300,000 clones, roughly 86% occurring once; the ten biggest clones make up roughly 9.8%. The CDR3 is made up of 15 amino acids. With 1 base removed from V and 10 bases from J, the gap between germline ends came to 15 bases. From germline, CDR1 is SGHTS and CDR2 YDEGEE.

Specimen: peripheral blood. The sequence was obtained from a man aged 35 to 55 who had recovered from COVID-19. The chain links TRBV5-8 to TRBJ1-6, with D possibly being TRBD1 (5 bases). This CDR3 reads CASSLRFGAISPLHF. The CDR3 DNA follows: TGTGCCAGCAGCTTGAGATTTGGGGCGATATCACCCCTCCACTTT.